This T cell receptor (beta chain) originates from a study of blood T cells in healthy people across ages. With each sample, at least 5 micrograms of total RNA were extracted. Whole-study results and caveats: CMV infection status of these donors was not known. Among long-lived donors, naive CD4+ cells were more numerous and diversity higher than in aged donors.

With a J-beta primer mix and a sample-barcoded 5' primer, a second PCR ran about 7 to 11 cycles. TCRdb fed the 5' RACE reads into MiXCR, producing one record per CDR3 protein. The sample has 1.5 million to 2 million distinct CDR3 sequences, approximately 39% seen once; the top ten hold 20% to 25%. With respect to this clonotype: The antigen is unknown. A junction boundary mismatches the germline segment, possibly from a read error.

This clonotype was sampled from a human donor in good health. Sequenced sample: blood.

The CDR3 DNA reads TGTGCCAGCAATTTAGGGACCAACACCGAGCAGTACTTC. The encoded protein is CASNLGTNTEQYF. The chain is built from TRBV28 and TRBJ2-7, with D possibly being TRBD1 or TRBD2 (5 bases each). CDR1 MDHEN and CDR2 SYDVKM come from the germline V gene. There are 13 residues in the CDR3.